This TCR beta chain came from a study of T cells in Graves' hyperthyroidism and ophthalmopathy. Findings and caveats of the study: Ophthalmopathy, which appeared later, was predicted by the model a median roughly 6.4 months before onset.

With respect to this clonotype: Its antigen is unknown.

This CDR3 has 14 residues. The germline V gene encodes CDR1 MNHEY and CDR2 SVGEGT. The V gene end was trimmed by 6 bases and the J gene end by 7 bases; junction bases not matched to a gene: 11. RNA transcripts provided the source from which TCR beta CDR3 regions were amplified. First-round RT-PCR targeting the TCR CDR3 was performed with the HTBI primer set. One entry per CDR3 protein, called by TCRdb with MiXCR from the multiplex PCR reads. The data contain over 550,000 distinct CDR3 sequences, 16% of them singletons. From more than 8 ml of fresh peripheral blood, PBMCs were isolated. The sequenced sample was blood. This receptor was taken from a woman aged 18-29 years with Graves' hyperthyroidism. This chain connects TRBV6-2 or TRBV6-3 to TRBJ1-2, with TRBD1 matching over 7 bases. The CDR3 here is CASRAQGGLGGYTF. The CDR3 DNA is TGTGCCAGCAGAGCCCAGGGGGGGCTAGGTGGCTACACCTTC.